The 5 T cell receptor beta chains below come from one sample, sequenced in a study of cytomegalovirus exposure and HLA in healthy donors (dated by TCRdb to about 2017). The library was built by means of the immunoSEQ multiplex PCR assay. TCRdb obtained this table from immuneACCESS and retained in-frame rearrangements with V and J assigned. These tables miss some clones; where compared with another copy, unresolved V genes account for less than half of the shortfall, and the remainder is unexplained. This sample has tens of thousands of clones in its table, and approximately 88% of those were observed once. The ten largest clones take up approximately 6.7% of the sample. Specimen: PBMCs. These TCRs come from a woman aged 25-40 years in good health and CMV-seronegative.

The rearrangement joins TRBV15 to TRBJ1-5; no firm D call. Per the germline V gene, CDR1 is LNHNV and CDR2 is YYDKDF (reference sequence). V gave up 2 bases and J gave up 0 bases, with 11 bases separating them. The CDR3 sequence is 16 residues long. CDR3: CATSRPRGDSNQPQHF. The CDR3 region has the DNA TGTGCCACCAGCAGACCCCGCGGAGATAGCAATCAGCCCCAGCATTTT.

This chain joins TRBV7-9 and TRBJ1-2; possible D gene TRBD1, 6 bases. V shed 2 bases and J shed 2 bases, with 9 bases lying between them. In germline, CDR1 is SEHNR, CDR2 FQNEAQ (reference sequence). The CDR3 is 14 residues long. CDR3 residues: CASSLTTGNYGYTF. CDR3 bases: TGTGCCAGCAGCTTAACGACAGGCAACTATGGCTACACCTTC.

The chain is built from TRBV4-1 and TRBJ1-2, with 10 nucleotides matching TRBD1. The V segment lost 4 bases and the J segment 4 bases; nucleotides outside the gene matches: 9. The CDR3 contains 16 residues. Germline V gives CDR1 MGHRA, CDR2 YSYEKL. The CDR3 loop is CASSRLGTGVSYGYTF. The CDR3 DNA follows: TGCGCCAGCAGCCGGCTCGGGACAGGGGTCTCCTATGGCTACACCTTC.

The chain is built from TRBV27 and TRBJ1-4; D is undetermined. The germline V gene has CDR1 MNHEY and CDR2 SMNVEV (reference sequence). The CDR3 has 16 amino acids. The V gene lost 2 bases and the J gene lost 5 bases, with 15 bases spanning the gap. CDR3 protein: CASSLTFLGVNEKLFF. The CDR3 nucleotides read TGTGCCAGCAGTTTAACCTTTTTAGGAGTAAATGAAAAACTGTTTTTT.

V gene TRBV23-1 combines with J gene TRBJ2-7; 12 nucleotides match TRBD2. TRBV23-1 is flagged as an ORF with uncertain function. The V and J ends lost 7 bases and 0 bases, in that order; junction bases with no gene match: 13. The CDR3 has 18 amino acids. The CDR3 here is CASTPIPSGRVGSYEQYF. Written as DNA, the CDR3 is TGCGCCAGCACCCCCATCCCTAGCGGGAGGGTAGGCTCCTACGAGCAGTACTTC.